Listed here is a single T cell receptor (beta chain). It was version v3.0 of the immunoSEQ assay that was run at survey level. Profiled with immunoSEQ multiplex PCR; TCRdb holds only in-frame clones, not every one. The sample consists of tens of thousands of clones, about 77% of them appearing once. The germline CDR1 and CDR2 sequences are SNHLY and FYNNEI. Trimming took 8 bases from V and 3 from J; bases not matched to a gene: 4. This CDR3 is 13 amino acids long. This entry comes from a study of long-term antiretroviral therapy in people with HIV. Study details: Sampling started about a decade before the 2015 immediate-ART recommendation.

The sample in question was unsorted PBMCs, obtained 0.5 years after starting antiretroviral therapy. This chain joins TRBV2 and TRBJ1-1; 9 bases align to TRBD1. This TCR was sampled from a woman aged 40 to 50 with HIV. The CDR3 nucleotides are TGTGCCAGCCGCCGGGACAGGGACACTGAAGCTTTCTTT. Amino acids: CASRRDRDTEAFF. Looking up the rest from reference TRBV2 and TRBJ1-1 gives the full variable domain: EPEVTQTPSHQVTQMGQEVILRCVPISNHLYFYWYRQILGQKVEFLVSFYNNEISEKSEIFDDQFSVERPDGSNFTLKIRSTKLEDSAMYFCASRRDRDTEAFFGQGTRLTVV.